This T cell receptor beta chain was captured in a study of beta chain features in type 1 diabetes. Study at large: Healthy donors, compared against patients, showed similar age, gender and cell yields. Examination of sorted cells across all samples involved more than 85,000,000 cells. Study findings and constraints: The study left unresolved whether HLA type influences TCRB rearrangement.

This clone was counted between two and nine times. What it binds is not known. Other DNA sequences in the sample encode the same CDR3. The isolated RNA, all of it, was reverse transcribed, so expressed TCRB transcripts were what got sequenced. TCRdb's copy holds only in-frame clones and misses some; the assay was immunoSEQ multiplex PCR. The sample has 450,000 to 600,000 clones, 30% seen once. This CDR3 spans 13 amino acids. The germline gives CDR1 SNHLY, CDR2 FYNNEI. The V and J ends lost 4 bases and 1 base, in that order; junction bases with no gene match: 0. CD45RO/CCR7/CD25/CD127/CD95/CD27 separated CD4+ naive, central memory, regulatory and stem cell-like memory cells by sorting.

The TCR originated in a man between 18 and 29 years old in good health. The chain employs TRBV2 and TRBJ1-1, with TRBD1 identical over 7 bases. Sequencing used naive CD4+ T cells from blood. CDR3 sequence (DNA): TGTGCCAGCAGTGGACAGGGGAACACTGAAGCTTTCTTT. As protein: CASSGQGNTEAFF.